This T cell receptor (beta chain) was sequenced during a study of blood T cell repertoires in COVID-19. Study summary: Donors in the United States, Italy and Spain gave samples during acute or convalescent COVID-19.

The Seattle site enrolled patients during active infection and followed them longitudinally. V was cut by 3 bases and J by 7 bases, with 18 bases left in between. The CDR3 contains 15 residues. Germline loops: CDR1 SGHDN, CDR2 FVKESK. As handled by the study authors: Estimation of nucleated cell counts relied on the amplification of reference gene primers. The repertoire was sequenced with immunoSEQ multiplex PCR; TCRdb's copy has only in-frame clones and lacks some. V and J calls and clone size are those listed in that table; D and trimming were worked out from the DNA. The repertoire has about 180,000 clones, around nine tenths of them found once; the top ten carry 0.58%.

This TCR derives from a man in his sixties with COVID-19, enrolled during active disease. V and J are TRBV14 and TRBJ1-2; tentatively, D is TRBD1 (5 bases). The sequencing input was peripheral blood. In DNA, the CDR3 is TGTGCCAGCAGCCAGGTGGGGCCGCGCACACGTGGCTACACCTTC. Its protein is CASSQVGPRTRGYTF.